The 15 T cell receptor beta chains below come from one sample, sequenced in a study of T-cell reconstitution after alpha-beta-depleted transplantation in children. Researchers prepared the TCRbeta library using unique molecular identifiers, the study reports. One entry per CDR3 protein results from TCRdb running MiXCR on the PCR reads. The sample lists about 540,000 distinct CDR3 sequences; around 19% were seen once. The sequencing used PBMCs from the stem cell graft donor, collected from the stem cell graft. All receptors come from a human donor who donated a stem cell graft to a child with acute lymphoblastic leukemia.

This clonotype occurred a few times. The CDR3 DNA sequence: TGCGCCAGCAGCTTGGTTACGGTCCCGGGCACCGGGGAGCTGTTTTTT. Translated, it gives CASSLVTVPGTGELFF. The chain joins TRBV5-1 to TRBJ2-2; unclear D gene. Germline V gives CDR1 SGHRS, CDR2 YFSETQ. The CDR3 is 16 residues long. The ends were cut back, 0 bases at V and 4 bases at J, with 13 bases in the middle.

The gene calls are TRBV6-2 or TRBV6-3 and TRBJ2-7; 9 nucleotides agree with TRBD1. The germline V gene has CDR1 MNHEY and CDR2 SVGEGT. CDR3 size: 14 residues. V trimming: 5 bases; J trimming: 6 bases; junction bases outside the gene matches: 8. CDR3 region: CASSTPLDRGEQYF. In DNA, the CDR3 is TGTGCCAGCAGTACCCCATTGGACAGGGGCGAGCAGTACTTC.

The chain combines TRBV12-3 or TRBV12-4 with TRBJ2-1, with 9 bases aligning to TRBD2. The CDR3 runs to 16 residues. Losses at the gene ends were 7 bases for V and 6 bases for J; bases not matched to a gene: 13. The CDR3 here is CASTPPGLAFGNEQFF. The CDR3 DNA reads TGTGCCAGCACCCCTCCGGGACTAGCTTTCGGCAATGAGCAGTTCTTC.

This chain links TRBV19 with TRBJ2-7; TRBD1 agrees at 8 bases. The junction had 4 bases not matched to a gene; V was cut back by 4 bases and J by 5 bases. Germline values: CDR1 LNHDA, CDR2 SQIVND (reference sequence). This CDR3 region has 13 residues. CDR3: CASSNRGEDEQYF. The DNA of the CDR3 is TGTGCCAGTAGTAACAGGGGGGAGGACGAGCAGTACTTC.

The rearrangement links TRBV10-2 to TRBJ2-7; 8 bases line up with TRBD1. Germline V gene sequence: CDR1 WSHSY, CDR2 SAAADI. Trimming removed 8 bases from V and 3 bases from J; junction bases left unmatched: 6. CDR3 length: 13 amino acids. The CDR3 sequence is CASLTTGGYEQYF. DNA for the CDR3: TGCGCCAGCCTTACAACAGGGGGCTACGAGCAGTACTTC.

In its sample, this clonotype was seen a few times. This chain links TRBV18 with TRBJ2-1; D assignment may be TRBD1 or TRBD2 (5 bases each). Germline V gives CDR1 KGHSH, CDR2 LQKENI. The ends were cut back, 3 bases at V and 4 bases at J, with 13 bases in the middle. The CDR3 covers 15 residues. CDR3 sequence: CASSPSGAIYNEQFF. CDR3 bases: TGTGCCAGCTCACCCTCCGGGGCTATTTACAATGAGCAGTTCTTC. Drawing the rest from reference TRBV18 and TRBJ2-1, the complete variable domain is NAGVMQNPRHLVRRRGQEARLRCSPMKGHSHVYWYRQLPEEGLKFMVYLQKENIIDESGMPKERFSAEFPKEGPSILRIQQVVRGDSAAYFCASSPSGAIYNEQFFGPGTRLTVL.

The genes are TRBV18 and TRBJ1-4; a possible D gene is TRBD1 (6 bases). The germline V and J ends were trimmed by 3 bases and 5 bases, with 13 bases remaining between them. CDR1 is KGHSH and CDR2 is LQKENI in the germline V gene. The CDR3 has 15 amino acids. Here the CDR3 reads CASSPLDSRNEKLFF. The DNA of the CDR3 is TGTGCCAGCTCACCGCTGGACAGCCGAAATGAAAAACTGTTTTTT.

This clonotype was seen more than once but under ten times. This chain links TRBV29-1 with TRBJ2-7; tentative D call: TRBD2 (6 bases). Germline CDR1 and CDR2: SQVTM and ANQGSEA. The CDR3 has 15 amino acids. Trimming shortened V by 3 bases and J by 3 bases, and 18 bases separated the two germline ends. CDR3 in amino acids: CSVERRGPRGYEQYF. CDR3 nucleotides: TGCAGCGTTGAGAGGCGGGGACCGAGAGGCTACGAGCAGTACTTC.

The V call is TRBV20-1, the J call TRBJ2-1, with TRBD1 matching 10 bases. In germline, CDR1 is DFQATT, CDR2 SNEGSKA (reference sequence). The trim removed 6 bases at V and 2 bases at J, leaving 10 bases unmatched. There are 16 residues in the CDR3. The CDR3 nucleotides are TGCAGTGCGGGGGATCCCGGGACAGGGGCCTACAATGAGCAGTTCTTC. The encoded protein is CSAGDPGTGAYNEQFF.

The chain combines TRBV5-1 with TRBJ2-1; 11 bases are shared with TRBD2. The germline V gene has CDR1 SGHRS and CDR2 YFSETQ. The CDR3 sequence is 17 residues long. With V trimmed by 4 bases and J by 6 bases, 12 bases remained unmatched. The CDR3 region has the DNA TGCGCCAGCAGCCTTCCGACTAGCGGGAAAGGGGGCAATGAGCAGTTCTTC. Translation gives CASSLPTSGKGGNEQFF.

V gene TRBV5-5 combines with J gene TRBJ2-1; D is unclear. V gave up 4 bases and J gave up 5 bases, with 10 bases separating them. The CDR3 has 13 residues. Germline CDR1 and CDR2: SGHKS and YYEKEE (reference sequence). The chain's CDR3 is CASSSNGDNEQFF. The CDR3 nucleotides read TGTGCCAGCAGCAGTAACGGCGACAATGAGCAGTTCTTC.

This clonotype was counted between two and nine times. The chain uses TRBV18 and TRBJ2-7; 8 nucleotides match TRBD1. The CDR3 is 14 amino acids. Trimming at V came to 4 bases and at J to 6 bases, leaving 8 bases not matched to a gene. CDR1 is KGHSH and CDR2 is LQKENI in the germline V gene. CDR3 sequence: CASSQDRVLGEQYF. The CDR3 DNA is TGTGCCAGCTCACAGGACAGGGTTTTGGGCGAGCAGTACTTC.

This clonotype showed up just a few times. V gene TRBV25-1 combines with J gene TRBJ2-7; TRBD1 matches at 10 bases. V trimming: 4 bases; J trimming: 5 bases; junction bases outside the gene matches: 8. This CDR3 contains 15 residues. The germline V gene has CDR1 MGHDK and CDR2 SYGVNS. The CDR3 region is CASSGTGTGEHEQYF. The DNA for the CDR3 is TGTGCCAGCAGTGGGACCGGGACAGGGGAACACGAGCAGTACTTC.

The J gene is TRBJ2-7, the V gene TRBV19; 7 nucleotides line up with TRBD2. CDR1 and CDR2 (germline): LNHDA, SQIVND (reference sequence). CDR3 length equals 14 residues. Trimming at V came to 4 bases and at J to 2 bases, leaving 5 bases not matched to a gene. The CDR3 region has the DNA TGTGCCAGTAGTAGAGAGCGGGATACCTACGAGCAGTACTTC. Amino acid sequence: CASSRERDTYEQYF.

This clonotype appeared many times. V usage is TRBV5-1 and J usage is TRBJ1-1; no clear D. Trimming took 0 bases from V and 1 from J, leaving 7 bases between them. The CDR3 sequence is 14 residues long. Per the germline V gene, CDR1 is SGHRS and CDR2 is YFSETQ. The CDR3 DNA reads TGCGCCAGCAGCTTGGAAGTGGGGAACACTGAAGCTTTCTTT. It translates to CASSLEVGNTEAFF.